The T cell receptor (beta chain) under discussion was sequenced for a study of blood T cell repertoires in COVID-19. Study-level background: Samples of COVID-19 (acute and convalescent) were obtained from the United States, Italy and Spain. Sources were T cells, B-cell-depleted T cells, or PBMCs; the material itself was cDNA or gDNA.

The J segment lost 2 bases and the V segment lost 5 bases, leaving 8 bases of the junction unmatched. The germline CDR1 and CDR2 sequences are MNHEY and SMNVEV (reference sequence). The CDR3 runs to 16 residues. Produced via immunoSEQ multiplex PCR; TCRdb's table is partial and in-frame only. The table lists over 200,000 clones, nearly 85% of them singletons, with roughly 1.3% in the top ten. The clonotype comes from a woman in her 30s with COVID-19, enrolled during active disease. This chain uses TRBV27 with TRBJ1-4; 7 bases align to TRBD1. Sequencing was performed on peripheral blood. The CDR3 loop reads CASSVDRPGTNEKLFF. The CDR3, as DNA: TGTGCCAGCAGTGTGGACAGGCCGGGGACTAATGAAAAACTGTTTTTT.